The T cell receptor beta chain described here comes from a study of T cells in Graves' hyperthyroidism and ophthalmopathy. Overall study findings and caveats: Blood also carried most thyroid clonotypes expanded above 0.001. Ophthalmopathy got predicted by the model a median roughly 6.4 months before its onset.

Worth noting for this clonotype: Antigen unknown.

It was 8 to 10 ml of fresh peripheral blood that supplied the PBMCs. Amplified TCR beta CDR3 regions came from RNA transcripts. The HTBI set primed first-round TCR CDR3 RT-PCR. TCRdb re-called the multiplex PCR reads through MiXCR, storing one row per CDR3 protein. This sample yields 550,000 to 850,000 distinct CDR3 sequences, of which around a sixth are seen a single time; over 15% belongs to the top ten. This receptor was identified in a woman aged 50 to 60 with Graves' hyperthyroidism that later progressed to Graves' ophthalmopathy. Sequencing used blood.

CDR3 DNA sequence: TGCAGTGCTAGAGATCGCAGGGGAAATACCTACGAGCAGTACTTC. Its translation: CSARDRRGNTYEQYF. The rearrangement links TRBV20-1 to TRBJ2-7; the D gene is possibly TRBD1 (6 bases). V lost 0 bases and J lost 2, with 14 bases in between. The CDR3 is made up of 15 amino acids. Germline loops: CDR1 DFQATT, CDR2 SNEGSKA (reference sequence).